These 25 T cell receptor beta chains originate from one sample sequenced in a study of vaccination and CD4 T cells after COVID-19. Their target antigens are unknown. The Oncomine TCR Beta short-read assay was what sequenced the DNA obtained from cultured CD4+ T cells. TCRdb passed the PCR reads through MiXCR, listing each CDR3 protein once. The repertoire consists of around 12,000 distinct CDR3 sequences, with about 41% occurring once and the leading ten covering more than 20%. Treatment reported: approximately 9-day PBMC culture with coronavirus spike peptide pools or control peptides (ViraFEST assay). The source material was cultured CD4+ T cells from blood, sampled after SARS-CoV-2 vaccination. Receptor source: a human donor with COVID-19.

The genes are TRBV20-1 and TRBJ2-1; D is ambiguous. The CDR3 runs to 11 residues. Germline V gives CDR1 DFQATT, CDR2 SNEGSKA (reference sequence). The ends were cut back, 7 bases at V and 5 bases at J, with 9 bases in the middle. The CDR3 nucleotides read TGCAGTGGACAAGGCAACAATGAGCAGTTCTTC. Translated, it gives CSGQGNNEQFF.

This clonotype was observed a handful of times. The genes are TRBV20-1 and TRBJ2-3, with 11 bases matching TRBD2. Trimming at V came to 5 bases and at J to 7 bases, leaving 11 bases not matched to a gene. This CDR3 has 15 residues. From germline, CDR1 is DFQATT and CDR2 SNEGSKA (reference sequence). CDR3 nucleotide sequence: TGCAGTGCTTCGCATGGGACTAGCGGAGGCAATACGCAGTATTTT. Its protein product is CSASHGTSGGNTQYF.

Only a few counts were recorded for this clonotype. The chain couples TRBV15 to TRBJ2-1; TRBD1 aligns across 10 bases. The CDR3 runs to 16 residues. Germline CDR1 and CDR2: LNHNV and YYDKDF (reference sequence). The V and J ends lost 4 bases and 2 bases, in that order; junction bases with no gene match: 5. CDR3 region: CATSKDRGRTYNEQFF. In DNA form, the CDR3 reads TGTGCCACCAGCAAAGACAGGGGGCGAACCTACAATGAGCAGTTCTTC.

V gene TRBV10-1 combines with J gene TRBJ1-1; 7 bases line up with TRBD1. V shed 4 bases and J 1 base; nucleotides not matched to a gene: 3. Germline V CDR1 and CDR2: WNHNN, SYGVQD (reference sequence). The CDR3 consists of 14 residues. Here the CDR3 reads CASSGQGWNTEAFF. For the CDR3, the DNA is TGCGCCAGCAGTGGACAGGGATGGAACACTGAAGCTTTCTTT.

The chain links TRBV11-2 to TRBJ2-5, with D perhaps assigned TRBD1 or TRBD2 (6 bases each). CDR1 and CDR2 (germline): SGHAT, FQNNGV. CDR3 length: 15 amino acids. With 6 bases removed from V and 1 base from J, the gap between germline ends came to 15 bases. CDR3 residues: CASSLIGGIQETQYF. DNA for the CDR3: TGTGCCAGCAGTTTGATAGGGGGGATCCAAGAGACCCAGTACTTC.

The gene calls are TRBV6-1 and TRBJ1-6; TRBD1 aligns across 8 bases. The CDR3 covers 18 residues. With V trimmed by 6 bases and J by 0 bases, 10 bases remained unmatched. Germline CDR1 MNHNS, CDR2 SASEGT. The CDR3 loop reads CASSDPRGPSSYNSPLHF. Here the CDR3 DNA reads TGTGCCAGCAGCGACCCCAGGGGGCCTAGCTCCTATAATTCACCCCTCCACTTT.

This chain connects TRBV20-1 to TRBJ1-5; 9 nucleotides match TRBD1. The ends lost 8 bases at V and 2 bases at J; junction bases unmatched: 13. The CDR3 totals 16 residues. Germline V CDR1 and CDR2: DFQATT, SNEGSKA (reference sequence). In DNA, the CDR3 is TGCAGTCTCAAACCCGGGACAGGGCAGGGCAATCAGCCCCAGCATTTT. Its translation: CSLKPGTGQGNQPQHF.

The chain uses TRBV2 and TRBJ1-6; no definite D call. CDR1 is SNHLY and CDR2 is FYNNEI in the germline V gene. V shed 7 bases and J shed 10 bases, with 20 bases lying between them. The CDR3 length is 15 residues. CDR3 in amino acids: CASKNGEAVRSPLHF. CDR3 sequence (DNA): TGTGCCAGCAAAAACGGGGAGGCGGTTCGCTCACCCCTCCACTTT.

In this sample, this clonotype turned up a few times. The J gene is TRBJ2-7, the V gene TRBV6-5, with TRBD2 matching 7 bases. Germline CDR1 is MNHEY and CDR2 is SVGAGI. The CDR3 consists of 13 residues. The J segment lost 3 bases and the V segment lost 3 bases, leaving 2 bases of the junction unmatched. This chain's CDR3 is CASSYIAGYEQYF. CDR3 sequence (DNA): TGTGCCAGCAGTTATATAGCGGGCTACGAGCAGTACTTC.

This clonotype was detected only a few times. The chain combines TRBV23-1 with TRBJ1-2; 8 bases match TRBD1. TRBV23-1 is filed as an ORF, its function uncertain. J was trimmed by 6 bases and V by 4 bases; bases with no gene match: 7. The CDR3 is 14 amino acids. CDR3 sequence (DNA): TGCGCCAGCAGTCGCGGACAGGGTGGGGATGGCTACACCTTC. Protein product: CASSRGQGGDGYTF.

This clonotype has only a few counts. This sequence joins TRBV6-1 and TRBJ1-5; the D gene is possibly TRBD1 (5 bases). This CDR3 is 16 amino acids long. Trimming left V 5 bases short and J 6 bases short, with 20 bases between. Germline V gene sequence: CDR1 MNHNS, CDR2 SASEGT. As DNA, the CDR3 is TGTGCCAGCAGTACGGGACTCCGAAGCGGTCGTCAGCCCCAGCATTTT. Amino acid sequence: CASSTGLRSGRQPQHF.

This rearrangement joins TRBV7-8 to TRBJ2-7; 7 nucleotides agree with TRBD2. Germline CDR1 and CDR2: SGHVS and FQNEAQ. V shed 4 bases, J shed 3 bases, and the junction held 9 bases outside the gene matches. The CDR3 loop spans 15 amino acids. Here the CDR3 reads CASSSVAGVVYEQYF. The CDR3 DNA sequence: TGTGCCAGCAGCTCAGTGGCGGGGGTTGTCTACGAGCAGTACTTC.

This clonotype was recorded a few times. The chain employs TRBV20-1 and TRBJ1-5, with 7 bases fitting TRBD1. There are 16 residues in the CDR3. With V trimmed by 3 bases and J by 3 bases, 11 bases remained unmatched. Germline values: CDR1 DFQATT, CDR2 SNEGSKA (reference sequence). The CDR3 loop is CSASKMGDRDNQPQHF. CDR3 coding DNA: TGCAGTGCTAGCAAAATGGGGGACAGAGACAATCAGCCCCAGCATTTT.

This clonotype was picked up a small number of times. The chain couples TRBV6-1 to TRBJ1-6; TRBD1 might be the D (5 bases). The CDR3 totals 13 residues. V lost 3 bases and J lost 8, with 8 bases in between. Germline loops: CDR1 MNHNS, CDR2 SASEGT. CDR3 bases: TGTGCCAGCAGTGAGCAGGGTGATTCACCCCTCCACTTT. Translation gives CASSEQGDSPLHF.

This chain joins TRBV10-3 and TRBJ1-3; D call uncertain. Germline-derived CDR1 and CDR2 are ENHRY and SYGVKD. The V and J ends lost 2 bases and 2 bases respectively, with 7 bases between them. The CDR3 runs to 14 residues. CDR3 DNA sequence: TGTGCCATCAGTGAGCTGATACCTGGAAACACCATATATTTT. Protein: CAISELIPGNTIYF.

The V gene is TRBV20-1, the J gene TRBJ2-1; D not certain. This CDR3 comprises 15 residues. V was pared by 1 base and J by 0 bases, with 10 bases between. Germline V lookup: CDR1 DFQATT, CDR2 SNEGSKA (reference sequence). The CDR3 DNA sequence: TGCAGTGCTAGAGGGGTGGGAAGCTCCTACAATGAGCAGTTCTTC. This codes for CSARGVGSSYNEQFF.

The V call is TRBV7-6, the J call TRBJ2-1; unclear D gene. Trimming took 2 bases from V and 3 from J, leaving 11 bases between them. Germline V gene data show CDR1 as SGHVS and CDR2 as FNYEAQ. The CDR3 extends over 15 amino acids. This CDR3 reads CASSLRSANYNEQFF. The CDR3 DNA reads TGTGCCAGCAGCTTAAGGTCTGCTAACTACAATGAGCAGTTCTTC.

The chain recombines TRBV12-3 or TRBV12-4 with TRBJ1-5; 9 bases line up with TRBD1. This CDR3 region has 15 residues. With 6 bases clipped from V and 6 bases from J, the junction kept 9 bases outside the gene matches. The CDR3 bases are TGTGCCAGCAGCGCAACAGGGGGCTCGGGTCAGCCCCAGCATTTT. This gives the protein CASSATGGSGQPQHF.

This CDR3 reads CASSQGGTGETEAFF. CDR3 sequence (DNA): TGTGCCAGCAGTCAAGGGGGGACAGGGGAGACTGAAGCTTTCTTT. The chain is built from TRBV6-1 and TRBJ1-1, with 10 bases that match TRBD1. This CDR3 has 15 residues. Germline V gene data show CDR1 as MNHNS and CDR2 as SASEGT. J lost 5 bases, V lost 5 bases, and 8 bases had no gene match.

The chain is built from TRBV19 and TRBJ1-1; TRBD1 matches at 9 bases. V shed 7 bases and J 0 bases; nucleotides not matched to a gene: 9. This CDR3 is 16 amino acids long. Germline assignment: CDR1 LNHDA and CDR2 SQIVND (reference sequence). Here the CDR3 reads CASNRGTGYVNTEAFF. The CDR3 DNA is TGTGCCAGTAACCGAGGGACAGGGTATGTGAACACTGAAGCTTTCTTT.

This clonotype turned up a few times. This rearrangement joins TRBV24-1 to TRBJ2-3, with a tentative D call TRBD1 (6 bases). This CDR3 is built from 15 residues. The V end lost 3 bases, the J end lost 8 bases, and 17 bases lay between the germline ends. The germline V gene encodes CDR1 KGHDR and CDR2 SFDVKD. The CDR3 protein is CATSDPRTGSGTQYF. In nucleotides, the CDR3 is TGTGCCACCAGTGATCCCCGAACAGGGTCGGGTACGCAGTATTTT.

This sequence joins TRBV4-2 and TRBJ2-5, with 14 bases aligning to TRBD2. The J segment lost 5 bases and the V segment lost 4 bases, leaving 6 bases of the junction unmatched. Germline values: CDR1 LGHNA, CDR2 YNFKEQ. This CDR3 region has 16 residues. CDR3 nucleotide sequence: TGTGCCAGCAGCCCCGGACTAGCGGGGGGTGGGGAGACCCAGTACTTC. Its translation: CASSPGLAGGGETQYF.

The chain couples TRBV6-1 to TRBJ2-1; D call uncertain. V was cut by 7 bases and J by 0 bases, with 10 bases left in between. The CDR3 is made up of 14 amino acids. CDR1 is MNHNS and CDR2 is SASEGT in the germline V gene. The DNA for the CDR3 is TGTGCCAGCACAGGCCAATTCTCCTACAATGAGCAGTTCTTC. It yields the protein CASTGQFSYNEQFF.

The sample holds a few counts of this clonotype. V is TRBV4-3 and J is TRBJ1-1, with D tentatively TRBD1 (6 bases). Trimming took 2 bases from V and 10 from J, leaving 14 bases between them. The germline V gene encodes CDR1 LGHNA and CDR2 YSLEER. CDR3 length equals 13 residues. The CDR3 nucleotides are TGCGCCAGCAGCCAAATAGGGGGTAATGGAGCTTTCTTT. Protein sequence: CASSQIGGNGAFF.

This clonotype came up a few times. The rearrangement links TRBV20-1 to TRBJ1-5, with D hard to call. Germline assignment: CDR1 DFQATT and CDR2 SNEGSKA (reference sequence). V was cut by 3 bases and J by 2 bases, with 14 bases left in between. The CDR3 runs to 15 residues. The CDR3 here is CSARVAVDRNQPQHF. CDR3 bases: TGCAGTGCTAGGGTAGCAGTGGATCGCAATCAGCCCCAGCATTTT.